The 20 T cell receptor beta chains below were found in one sample sequenced in a study of PD-L1 blockade in urothelial cancer. The method was immunoSEQ multiplex PCR; TCRdb's version includes in-frame clones alone and lacks a portion of them. The data contain about 95,000 clones, around 91% of them singletons. Time point specified: pretreatment peripheral blood. The sequenced sample was PBMCs, obtained around atezolizumab (anti-PD-L1) treatment. These receptors all stem from a man in his 60s with urothelial cancer.

The chain has TRBV7-8 and TRBJ2-7; 9 nucleotides line up with TRBD2. The CDR3 spans 16 residues. The V and J ends lost 7 bases and 5 bases, in that order; junction bases with no gene match: 15. Germline CDR1 and CDR2: SGHVS and FQNEAQ. CDR3 amino acids: CASKRHAASGNDEQYF. For the CDR3, the DNA is TGTGCCAGCAAAAGGCATGCCGCTAGCGGGAATGACGAGCAGTACTTC. Looking up the rest from reference TRBV7-8 and TRBJ2-7 gives the full variable domain: GAGVSQSPRYKVAKRGQDVALRCDPISGHVSLFWYQQALGQGPEFLTYFQNEAQLDKSGLPSDRFFAERPEGSVSTLKIQRTQQEDSAVYLCASKRHAASGNDEQYFGPGTRLTVT.

This clone was seen only once. The rearrangement uses TRBV21-1 and TRBJ2-3; the table's TRBD1 call for D was not verified on the DNA. TRBV21-1 is a known pseudogene. The CDR3 contains 17 residues. The CDR3, as DNA: TGTGCCAGCAGCACCTACAGGGGGCTCTGTGGAACAGATACGCAGTATTTT. Translated: CASSTYRGLCGTDTQYF.

The chain combines TRBV20-1 with TRBJ2-5, with no clear D. The CDR3 is 10 amino acids. The V end was cut by 3 bases, the J end by 5 bases, with 4 bases between. Germline CDR1 and CDR2: DFQATT and SNEGSKA (reference sequence). The CDR3 DNA sequence: TGCAGTGCTAGTATGGAGACCCAGTACTTC. The encoded protein is CSASMETQYF.

The rearrangement uses TRBV7-6 and TRBJ1-3, with D tentatively TRBD1 (6 bases). V was clipped by 1 base and J by 4 bases, with 14 bases between them. The CDR3 is made up of 16 amino acids. CDR1 is SGHVS and CDR2 is FNYEAQ in the germline V gene. The CDR3 here is CASSLGGLLAGNTIYF. The CDR3 DNA reads as TGTGCCAGCAGCTTAGGGGGGCTACTCGCGGGAAACACCATATATTTT.

This clone appeared a single time. The genes are TRBV7-9 and TRBJ2-5; D gene uncertain. The length of the CDR3 is 11 residues. V lost 3 bases and J lost 3, with 2 bases in between. The germline V gene encodes CDR1 SEHNR and CDR2 FQNEAQ (reference sequence). The CDR3 DNA follows: TGTGCCAGCAGCTTTAAAGAGACCCAGTACTTC. Protein product: CASSFKETQYF.

The chain recombines TRBV12-2 with TRBJ2-2; TRBD2, as called in the table, went unchecked against the DNA. TRBV12-2 is a pseudogene. This CDR3 is built from 18 residues. The CDR3, as DNA: TGTGCAAGTCGCTTACCCCTAGCGGGGGGGCGGGACACCGGGGAGCTGTTTTTT. Translation gives CASRLPLAGGRDTGELFF.

This rearrangement joins TRBV7-2 to TRBJ2-1, with 15 bases lining up with TRBD2. J lost 9 bases, V lost 5 bases, and 8 bases had no gene match. CDR1 SGHTA and CDR2 FQGNSA come from the germline V gene. The CDR3 covers 16 residues. CDR3 residues: CASSGRGLAGGGEQFF. For the CDR3, the DNA is TGTGCCAGCAGCGGCCGTGGACTAGCGGGGGGGGGTGAGCAGTTCTTC. Full variable domain (missing parts from reference TRBV7-2 and TRBJ2-1): GAGVSQSPSNKVTEKGKDVELRCDPISGHTALYWYRQSLGQGLEFLIYFQGNSAPDKSGLPSDRFSAERTGGSVSTLTIQRTQQEDSAVYLCASSGRGLAGGGEQFFGPGTRLTVL.

The chain employs TRBV11-2 and TRBJ1-1; D not certain. V gave up 3 bases and J gave up 8 bases, with 13 bases separating them. The CDR3 sequence is 13 residues long. Germline values: CDR1 SGHAT, CDR2 FQNNGV. This chain's CDR3 is CASSLLPLGEAFF. CDR3 sequence (DNA): TGTGCCAGCAGCTTGCTCCCCCTCGGGGAAGCTTTCTTT.

The V gene is TRBV13, the J gene TRBJ1-4; TRBD1 matches at 8 bases. Germline V gene data show CDR1 as PRHDT and CDR2 as FYEKMQ (reference sequence). This CDR3 region has 15 residues. Germline trimming cut 4 bases from V and 7 bases from J; bases unmatched to any gene: 8. CDR3 nucleotides: TGTGCCAGCAGCTCCCGCCAGGGGGCAAGTGAAAAACTGTTTTTT. Protein sequence: CASSSRQGASEKLFF.

This chain uses TRBV7-2 with TRBJ2-2, with D possibly matching TRBD1 (6 bases). The CDR3 is 18 residues long. V was shortened by 1 base and J by 4 bases, with 19 bases between the two germline ends. Germline CDR1 SGHTA, CDR2 FQGNSA. The CDR3 DNA reads as TGTGCCAGCAGCTTAGGACAGGCCGGCGGATTGAGCACCGGGGAGCTGTTTTTT. Translating gives CASSLGQAGGLSTGELFF.

CDR3 DNA: TGCGCCAGCAGCCAAGATCTAGCGGGAGCCTACGAGCAGTACTTC. It yields the protein CASSQDLAGAYEQYF. This chain joins TRBV4-3 and TRBJ2-7; 10 bases are a match to TRBD2. J was trimmed by 2 bases and V by 0 bases; bases with no gene match: 1. The germline gives CDR1 LGHNA, CDR2 YSLEER. The CDR3 sequence is 15 residues long.

V and J are TRBV7-2 and TRBJ2-7; no clear D gene. The CDR3 length is 13 residues. V lost 1 base and J lost 7, with 11 bases in between. The V gene's germline CDR1 is SGHTA and CDR2 FQGNSA. The CDR3 DNA follows: TGTGCCAGCAGCTTAGGTAGAGGAAATGAGCAGTACTTC. Encoded protein: CASSLGRGNEQYF.

In DNA form, the CDR3 reads TGCGCCAGCAGCTTGCATGGGACGGGGGGCCTGGAGACCCAGTACTTC. Translated, it gives CASSLHGTGGLETQYF. The rearrangement links TRBV5-1 to TRBJ2-5; possibly TRBD2 for D (7 bases). The CDR3 is 16 amino acids. Trimming removed 1 base at V and 5 bases at J, with 18 bases between. The V gene's germline CDR1 is SGHRS and CDR2 YFSETQ.

This clone was seen once. CDR3 residues: CASSQWGLAGGQETQYF. DNA for the CDR3: TGCGCCAGCAGCCAATGGGGACTAGCGGGGGGGCAAGAGACCCAGTACTTC. The rearrangement joins TRBV4-1 to TRBJ2-5; 16 nucleotides line up with TRBD2. Germline CDR1 MGHRA, CDR2 YSYEKL. The junction had 2 bases not matched to a gene; V was cut back by 2 bases and J by 2 bases. The CDR3 has 17 residues.

The J gene is TRBJ2-1, the V gene TRBV27, with a weak D call TRBD2 (5 bases). Germline values: CDR1 MNHEY, CDR2 SMNVEV (reference sequence). The V and J ends lost 3 bases and 8 bases respectively, with 14 bases between them. The CDR3 has 14 amino acids. The DNA for the CDR3 is TGTGCCAGCAGTTTTGATCGGGAACTTGATGAGCAGTTCTTC. This encodes CASSFDRELDEQFF.

This chain uses TRBV7-8 with TRBJ2-3, with 9 positions matching TRBD2. This CDR3 is built from 14 residues. Germline CDR1 SGHVS, CDR2 FQNEAQ. J lost 4 bases, V lost 5 bases, and 4 bases had no gene match. The CDR3 spells CASSRRTSADTQYF. Here the CDR3 DNA reads TGTGCCAGCAGCCGCCGGACTAGCGCAGATACGCAGTATTTT.

CDR3 bases: TGTGCCAGCAGCCCTCCTGCAACAGGGACCGGGGAGCTGTTTTTT. It translates to CASSPPATGTGELFF. This chain connects TRBV7-9 to TRBJ2-2; maybe TRBD1 (6 bases). The CDR3 spans 15 residues. Germline CDR1 reads SEHNR; CDR2 reads FQNEAQ (reference sequence). Trimming stripped 5 bases from V and 5 bases from J, with 15 bases between.

The V gene is TRBV6-5, the J gene TRBJ2-7; weak D call: TRBD1 (6 bases). The CDR3 sequence is 14 residues long. Looked up from germline, CDR1 is MNHEY and CDR2 is SVGAGI. V lost 6 bases and J 2 bases, leaving 14 bases between the germline ends. The CDR3 spells CASSSPGQTYEQYF. CDR3 sequence (DNA): TGTGCCAGCAGCTCCCCGGGACAAACCTACGAGCAGTACTTC.

The genes are TRBV2 and TRBJ2-1; D is possibly TRBD1 (5 bases). Trimming took off 4 bases at V and 10 bases at J, with 8 bases between the two ends. The CDR3 totals 11 residues. Germline lookup yields CDR1 SNHLY and CDR2 FYNNEI. CDR3 protein: CASSGKGEQFF. The CDR3 DNA is TGTGCCAGCAGTGGGAAGGGGGAGCAGTTCTTC.

Here the CDR3 DNA reads TGTGCCAGCAGCTCGTCACAGGCACAAGAGACCCAGTACTTC. Residues: CASSSSQAQETQYF. The chain has TRBV7-9 and TRBJ2-5; D may be TRBD1 (5 bases). The germline gives CDR1 SEHNR, CDR2 FQNEAQ (reference sequence). This CDR3 is 14 amino acids long. Trimming stripped 4 bases from V and 2 bases from J, with 11 bases between.